The entry below describes one TCR beta chain. Its antigen is still unknown. Second-dose timings of about 4 or about 12 weeks were pooled. This sample was taken from a study of T cell responses to AZD1222 COVID-19 vaccine. Sequenced by immunoSEQ multiplex PCR; TCRdb stores in-frame clones only, minus some. This sample has some 84,000 clones, with 70% to 90% found just once. Notes on the study in general: It should be noted that donors were predominantly white British and more often female, and clonal diversity was possibly underestimated.

V was clipped by 7 bases and J by 11 bases; unmatched bases: 5. This CDR3 is built from 12 residues. The sequences come from peripheral blood, collected 28 days after the second AZD1222 dose. The receptor was derived from an adult who received the AZD1222 COVID-19 vaccine. The chain couples TRBV12-3 or TRBV12-4 to TRBJ1-4; 9 bases line up with TRBD1. The DNA for the CDR3 is TGTGCCAGCACCCTGACAGGGGGGAAACTGTTTTTT. It codes for CASTLTGGKLFF.